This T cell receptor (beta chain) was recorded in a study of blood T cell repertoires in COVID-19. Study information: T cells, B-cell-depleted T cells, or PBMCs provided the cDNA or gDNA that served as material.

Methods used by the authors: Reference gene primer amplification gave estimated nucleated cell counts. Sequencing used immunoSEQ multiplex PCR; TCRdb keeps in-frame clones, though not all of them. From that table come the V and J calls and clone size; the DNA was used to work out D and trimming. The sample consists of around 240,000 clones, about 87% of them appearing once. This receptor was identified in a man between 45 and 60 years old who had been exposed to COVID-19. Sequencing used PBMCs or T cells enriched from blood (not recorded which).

The CDR3 DNA follows: TGCGCCAGCAGTGCAAAGGCGGGCAATCAGCCCCAGCATTTT. Translating gives CASSAKAGNQPQHF. V is TRBV4-1 and J is TRBJ1-5; D gene unclear. Germline V CDR1 and CDR2: MGHRA, YSYEKL. This CDR3 is built from 14 residues. Trimming left V 6 bases short and J 2 bases short, with 11 bases between.